This passage covers 14 T cell receptor beta chains from one sample sequenced in a study of cytomegalovirus exposure and HLA in healthy donors. The primer mix had 60 Vbeta and 13 Jbeta primers. Clones were sequenced by immunoSEQ multiplex PCR, and TCRdb holds only the in-frame ones, with some missing. The repertoire holds about 150,000 clones, with 61% as singletons. The sequenced sample was PBMCs. These receptors came from a male donor in good health and CMV-seronegative.

The chain couples TRBV7-9 to TRBJ2-3; TRBD2 agrees at 15 bases. The germline V gene has CDR1 SEHNR and CDR2 FQNEAQ (reference sequence). V lost 3 bases, J lost 0 bases, and 7 bases stayed unmatched. The CDR3 covers 19 residues. Written as DNA, the CDR3 is TGTGCCAGCAGCTTTACGGGACTAGCGGGGGGAATTAGCACAGATACGCAGTATTTT. Protein sequence: CASSFTGLAGGISTDTQYF.

The V and J genes are TRBV2 and TRBJ1-2; the match to TRBD1 covers 7 bases. Germline lookup yields CDR1 SNHLY and CDR2 FYNNEI. This CDR3 is built from 15 residues. V shed 4 bases, J shed 6 bases, and the junction held 11 bases outside the gene matches. The CDR3 spells CASSGQGLLNDGYTF. The DNA of the CDR3 is TGTGCCAGCAGTGGACAGGGCTTGTTGAACGATGGCTACACCTTC.

This rearrangement joins TRBV9 to TRBJ2-2; tentatively, D is TRBD2 (7 bases). Trimming shortened V by 0 bases and J by 4 bases, and 13 bases separated the two germline ends. CDR3 length equals 16 residues. The germline CDR1 and CDR2 sequences are SGDLS and YYNGEE. The CDR3 nucleotides are TGTGCCAGCAGCGTAGCTGGGGGGGCTAGCACCGGGGAGCTGTTTTTT. Amino acids: CASSVAGGASTGELFF.

The V and J genes are TRBV6-1 and TRBJ1-5; D not resolved. V lost 6 bases and J 8 bases, leaving 8 bases between the germline ends. CDR1 MNHNS and CDR2 SASEGT come from the germline V gene. The CDR3 length is 11 residues. DNA for the CDR3: TGTGCCAGCAGCTACGGGGAGCCCCAGCATTTT. This encodes CASSYGEPQHF.

V and J are TRBV5-4 and TRBJ1-3, with 9 bases that match TRBD1. Germline trimming cut 4 bases from V and 4 bases from J; bases unmatched to any gene: 6. Per the germline V gene, CDR1 is SGHNT and CDR2 is YYREEE (reference sequence). The CDR3 is 15 residues long. The CDR3 bases are TGTGCCAGCAGCCCGACCGGGACAGGGGGAAACACCATATATTTT. Translation gives CASSPTGTGGNTIYF. Full variable domain (remainder filled in from reference TRBV5-4 and TRBJ1-3): ETGVTQSPTHLIKTRGQQVTLRCSSQSGHNTVSWYQQALGQGPQFIFQYYREEENGRGNFPPRFSGLQFPNYSSELNVNALELDDSALYLCASSPTGTGGNTIYFGEGSWLTVV.

This clone occurred a few times. V and J are TRBV7-6 and TRBJ2-5, with D hard to call. V was cut by 0 bases and J by 2 bases, with 10 bases left in between. This CDR3 contains 15 residues. Germline V CDR1 and CDR2: SGHVS, FNYEAQ. In nucleotides, the CDR3 is TGTGCCAGCAGCTTAGCCCCTCAAACACAAGAGACCCAGTACTTC. Translated: CASSLAPQTQETQYF.

The chain combines TRBV6-5 with TRBJ1-4; D is uncertain. Trimming shortened V by 2 bases and J by 0 bases, and 7 bases separated the two germline ends. Germline assignment: CDR1 MNHEY and CDR2 SVGAGI. The CDR3 has 15 amino acids. The CDR3 bases are TGTGCCAGCAGTTACCCGCAGGCAACTAATGAAAAACTGTTTTTT. Translated, it gives CASSYPQATNEKLFF.

The gene calls are TRBV7-3 and TRBJ2-2; D remains unclear. Germline V gene sequence: CDR1 SGHTA, CDR2 FQGTGA. Between the trimmed V and J ends, which lost 5 bases and 10 bases, there was a span of 14 bases. This CDR3 is 13 amino acids long. The CDR3 spells CASSHNRVSELFF. DNA of the CDR3: TGTGCCAGCAGCCATAATCGGGTCTCGGAGCTGTTTTTT. Complete variable domain (other parts from reference TRBV7-3 and TRBJ2-2): GAGVSQTPSNKVTEKGKYVELRCDPISGHTALYWYRQSLGQGPEFLIYFQGTGAADDSGLPNDRFFAVRPEGSVSTLKIQRTERGDSAVYLCASSHNRVSELFFGEGSRLTVL.

This clone has more than one count but fewer than ten. This chain connects TRBV10-3 to TRBJ2-3, with unresolved D. The CDR3 loop spans 12 amino acids. From germline, CDR1 is ENHRY and CDR2 SYGVKD. Trimming stripped 3 bases from V and 4 bases from J, with 5 bases between. The CDR3 coding sequence is TGTGCCATCAGTGACGGAGCAGATACGCAGTATTTT. It is translated as CAISDGADTQYF.

The chain combines TRBV7-9 with TRBJ1-4; TRBD1 matches 12 bases. Germline-derived CDR1 and CDR2 are SEHNR and FQNEAQ (reference sequence). The trim removed 5 bases at V and 5 bases at J, leaving 3 bases unmatched. The CDR3 extends over 15 amino acids. The chain's CDR3 is CASSGTGGGNEKLFF. In nucleotides, the CDR3 is TGTGCCAGCAGCGGGACAGGGGGCGGAAATGAAAAACTGTTTTTT.

This clone has just a few counts. The chain recombines TRBV11-2 with TRBJ2-5, with a possible D match to TRBD2 (5 bases). CDR1 is SGHAT, CDR2 FQNNGV, per germline. V shed 5 bases and J shed 4 bases, with 20 bases lying between them. The CDR3 runs to 16 residues. The CDR3 here is CASSRPSGGSRETQYF. The CDR3 DNA is TGTGCCAGCAGCCGCCCGTCCGGCGGGTCCAGAGAGACCCAGTACTTC.

The V gene is TRBV12-5, the J gene TRBJ2-5; TRBD2 matches 7 bases. Unmatched junction bases numbered 8, after V lost 1 base and J lost 6 bases. The germline V gene encodes CDR1 LGHNT and CDR2 FRNRAP. The CDR3 totals 15 residues. The DNA of the CDR3 is TGTGCTAGTGGTTTGGCGGGAGGCGACGGGAAGACCCAGTACTTC. Protein: CASGLAGGDGKTQYF.

Only a few counts were recorded for this clone. V usage is TRBV6-5 and J usage is TRBJ1-6, with D perhaps matching TRBD1 (6 bases). CDR3 length: 14 residues. Trimming cost V 6 bases and J 7 bases, with 13 bases left between them. CDR1 and CDR2 (germline): MNHEY, SVGAGI. CDR3 amino acids: CASRLQGENSPLHF. In DNA, the CDR3 is TGTGCCAGCAGACTACAGGGAGAAAATTCACCCCTCCACTTT.

This rearrangement joins TRBV6-9 to TRBJ1-5, with D possibly TRBD1 on 6 matching bases. Between the trimmed V and J ends, which lost 5 bases and 0 bases, there was a span of 23 bases. The CDR3 covers 19 residues. The germline V gene has CDR1 MNHGY and CDR2 SVAAGI. The CDR3 loop is CASSATGYQDFYSNQPQHF. CDR3 bases: TGTGCCAGCAGTGCTACAGGGTATCAGGACTTTTATAGCAATCAGCCCCAGCATTTT.